This TCR beta chain was obtained from a study of blood T cell repertoires in COVID-19. Study in general: The cDNA or gDNA used as material had been derived from T cells, B-cell-depleted T cells, or PBMCs.

Measured with immunoSEQ multiplex PCR; TCRdb has only the in-frame clones, and not every one. The sample carries about 120,000 clones, 75% to 90% recorded once. The CDR3 is 14 amino acids. The V gene's germline CDR1 is KGHDR and CDR2 SFDVKD. The germline V and J ends were trimmed by 3 bases and 2 bases, with 8 bases remaining between them. What was sequenced was peripheral blood. This TCR derives from an older man with active or convalescent COVID-19. This chain connects TRBV24-1 to TRBJ2-3; D possibly corresponds to TRBD2 (6 bases). CDR3 DNA: TGTGCCACCAGTGATGGAGGGGACACAGATACGCAGTATTTT. Its translation: CATSDGGDTDTQYF.